This passage covers 7 T cell receptor beta chains from one sample sequenced in a study of T cell repertoires in cytomegalovirus infection. Their antigens remain unidentified. TCRdb reprocessed the reads with MiXCR, giving one entry per CDR3 protein. The sample carries about 130,000 distinct CDR3 sequences, around 25% recorded once. The material sequenced was PBMCs, sequenced either directly or after in vitro stimulation (not recorded which). Every receptor here comes from a human donor in good health (CMV status not recorded). Some clones in this sample may be carry-over from other donors' samples.

The gene calls are TRBV7-6 and TRBJ2-7; D is perhaps TRBD2 (6 bases). There are 15 residues in the CDR3. Germline CDR1 SGHVS, CDR2 FNYEAQ. Between the trimmed V and J ends, which lost 2 bases and 1 base, there was a span of 12 bases. In nucleotides, the CDR3 is TGTGCCAGCAGCTTAAGGTCGGGGGAGTCCTACGAGCAGTACTTC. Protein: CASSLRSGESYEQYF.

The genes are TRBV9 and TRBJ1-1, with D perhaps matching TRBD1 (5 bases). CDR3 length: 13 amino acids. Germline lookup yields CDR1 SGDLS and CDR2 YYNGEE. Trimming stripped 1 base from V and 5 bases from J, with 9 bases between. The CDR3 nucleotides read TGTGCCAGCAGCGTATGGGGGGAAACTGAAGCTTTCTTT. Translation gives CASSVWGETEAFF.

This clonotype was recorded at least ten times. This chain connects TRBV27 to TRBJ1-2; the match to TRBD1 covers 11 bases. The germline gives CDR1 MNHEY, CDR2 SMNVEV (reference sequence). The CDR3 covers 15 residues. After removal of 5 bases from V and 3 bases from J, the junction contained 5 bases not matched to a gene. Here the CDR3 DNA reads TGTGCCAGCAGTACGGGACAGGGGGTTTACTATGGCTACACCTTC. Encoded protein: CASSTGQGVYYGYTF.

V usage is TRBV7-9 and J usage is TRBJ1-1; D is unclear. This CDR3 is 14 amino acids long. Trimming pared 1 base from V and 1 base from J, leaving 7 bases between. Germline values: CDR1 SEHNR, CDR2 FQNEAQ (reference sequence). CDR3 residues: CASSLDWRNTEAFF. CDR3 coding DNA: TGTGCCAGCAGCTTAGATTGGAGGAACACTGAAGCTTTCTTT.

This clonotype has ten or more counts. CDR3 in amino acids: CASSLGGVMETQYF. In DNA, the CDR3 is TGTGCCAGCAGCTTAGGGGGAGTTATGGAGACCCAGTACTTC. The rearrangement joins TRBV7-2 to TRBJ2-5, with D perhaps TRBD2 (5 bases). Germline lookup yields CDR1 SGHTA and CDR2 FQGNSA. V was pared by 1 base and J by 5 bases, with 11 bases between. The CDR3 is 14 residues long.

The chain carries TRBV7-2 and TRBJ2-1; D is possibly TRBD1 or TRBD2 (5 bases each). The CDR3 covers 13 residues. Trimming removed 7 bases from V and 7 bases from J, with 14 bases in between. Per the germline V gene, CDR1 is SGHTA and CDR2 is FQGNSA. CDR3 DNA sequence: TGTGCCAGCAACCTGGGATGGGGGAATGAGCAGTTCTTC. This encodes CASNLGWGNEQFF.

This clonotype occurred many times. The chain joins TRBV12-5 to TRBJ2-3; 9 nucleotides line up with TRBD2. The CDR3 consists of 17 residues. The V segment lost 1 base and the J segment 0 bases; nucleotides outside the gene matches: 5. Per germline, CDR1 LGHNT and CDR2 FRNRAP. CDR3 loop: CASGLGLAGTSTDTQYF. Here the CDR3 DNA reads TGTGCTAGTGGTTTGGGTCTAGCGGGGACTAGCACAGATACGCAGTATTTT.